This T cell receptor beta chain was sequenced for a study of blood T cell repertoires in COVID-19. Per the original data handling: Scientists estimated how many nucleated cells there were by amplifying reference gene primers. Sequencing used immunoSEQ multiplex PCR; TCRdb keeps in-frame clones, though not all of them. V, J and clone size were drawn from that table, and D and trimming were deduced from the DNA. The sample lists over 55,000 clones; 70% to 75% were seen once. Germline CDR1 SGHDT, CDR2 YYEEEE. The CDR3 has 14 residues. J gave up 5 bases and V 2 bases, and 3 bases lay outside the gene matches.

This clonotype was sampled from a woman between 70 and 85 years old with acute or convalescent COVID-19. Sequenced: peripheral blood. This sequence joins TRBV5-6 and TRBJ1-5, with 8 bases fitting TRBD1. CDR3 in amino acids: CASSLQGVDQPQHF. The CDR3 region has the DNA TGTGCCAGCAGCTTACAGGGGGTTGATCAGCCCCAGCATTTT.